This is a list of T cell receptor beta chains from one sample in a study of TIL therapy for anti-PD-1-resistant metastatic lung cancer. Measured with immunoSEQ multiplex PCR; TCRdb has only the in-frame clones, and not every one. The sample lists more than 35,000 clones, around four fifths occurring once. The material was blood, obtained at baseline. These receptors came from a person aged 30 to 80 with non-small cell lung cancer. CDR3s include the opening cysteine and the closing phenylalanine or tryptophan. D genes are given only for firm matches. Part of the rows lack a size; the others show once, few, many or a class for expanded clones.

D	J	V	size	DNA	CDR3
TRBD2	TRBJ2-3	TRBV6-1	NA	TGTGCCAGCAGTGAAAGGCTGACTAGCGGGACGCTCACAGATACGCAGTATTTT	CASSERLTSGTLTDTQYF
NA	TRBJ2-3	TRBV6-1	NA	TGTGCCAGCAGTGAAGGTAGCGCCGTGGATACGCAGTATTTT	CASSEGSAVDTQYF
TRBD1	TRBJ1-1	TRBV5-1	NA	TGCGCCAGCAGCGACCCGGACAGGGGTGGCACTGAAGCTTTCTTT	CASSDPDRGGTEAFF
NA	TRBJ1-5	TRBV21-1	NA	TGTGCCAGCAGCAAATGGGGGCAGAACAATCAGCCCCAGCATTTT	CASSKWGQNNQPQHF
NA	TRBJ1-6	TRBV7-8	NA	TGTGCCAGCAGCTTGGGGGGTAGGAATTCACCCCTCCACTTT	CASSLGGRNSPLHF
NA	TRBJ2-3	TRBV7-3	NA	TGTGCCAGCAGCCCCCAGGGCCTAATCTCAGATACGCAGTATTTT	CASSPQGLISDTQYF
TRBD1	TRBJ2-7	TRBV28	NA	TGTGCCAGCAGTTTACTCCCGGGACAGAGTCCCTACGAGCAGTACTTC	CASSLLPGQSPYEQYF
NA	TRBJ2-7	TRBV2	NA	TGTGCCAGCACCAGGGGGGGGATTCAGTACGAGCAGTACTTC	CASTRGGIQYEQYF
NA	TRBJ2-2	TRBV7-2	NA	TGTGCCAGCAGCTTAGAGGACAAAATTCTGTTTTTT	CASSLEDKILFF
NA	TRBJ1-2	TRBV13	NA	TGTGCCAGCAGCTTAATCTCTAACTATGGCTACACCTTC	CASSLISNYGYTF
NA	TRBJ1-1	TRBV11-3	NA	TGTGCCAGCAGCGGGGGTGGAGGGAGCACTGAAGCTTTCTTT	CASSGGGGSTEAFF
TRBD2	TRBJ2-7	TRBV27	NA	TGTGCCAGCAGATCCCATGGACTAGTGGTCGAGCAGTACTTC	CASRSHGLVVEQYF
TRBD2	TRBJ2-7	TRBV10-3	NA	TGTGCCATCAGTGAGCCGGGACTAGCGGGAAGTGACGAGCAGTACTTC	CAISEPGLAGSDEQYF
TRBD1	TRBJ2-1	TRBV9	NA	TGTGCCAGCAGCCCACCGTCCGGACAGGGCGGTAATGAGCAGTTCTTC	CASSPPSGQGGNEQFF
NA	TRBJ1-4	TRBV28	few	TGTGCCAGCAGTCCACTAAGAAAGGGTAATGAAAAACTGTTTTTT	CASSPLRKGNEKLFF
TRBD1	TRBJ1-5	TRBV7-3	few	TGTGCCAGCAGAAGGGACAGGGGACAGCCCCAGCATTTT	CASRRDRGQPQHF
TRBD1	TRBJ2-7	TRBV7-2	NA	TGTGCCAGCAGCCGACAGGGGGGGTACGAGCAGTACTTC	CASSRQGGYEQYF
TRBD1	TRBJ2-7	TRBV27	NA	TGTGCCAGCAGTTCGACAGGGTTGGCCTACGAGCAGTACTTC	CASSSTGLAYEQYF
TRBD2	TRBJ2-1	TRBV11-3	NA	TGTGCCAGCAGCTTAACTAGCGGGGGGGCAGGAGGTGAGCAGTTCTTC	CASSLTSGGAGGEQFF
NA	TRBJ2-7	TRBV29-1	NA	TGCAGCGTTGGGCCCGGGGACTCCTACGAGCAGTACTTC	CSVGPGDSYEQYF
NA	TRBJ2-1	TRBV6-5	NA	TGTGCCAGCAGCCGACGTCCGGAGGGGAGCAATGAGCAGTTCTTC	CASSRRPEGSNEQFF
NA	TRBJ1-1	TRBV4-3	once	TGCGCCAGCAGCCAAGAAGGAGAGTTGAACACTGAAGCTTTCTTT	CASSQEGELNTEAFF
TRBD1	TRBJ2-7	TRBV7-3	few	TGTGCCAGCAGCTCCAGGGGGAAAGGAGCCGGCTTCGGCGAGCAGTACTTC	CASSSRGKGAGFGEQYF
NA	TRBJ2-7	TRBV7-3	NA	TGTGCCAGCAGCTCCACCGGGAGCTCCTACGAGCAGTACTTC	CASSSTGSSYEQYF
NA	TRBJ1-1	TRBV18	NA	TGTGCCAGCTCACCACGGTCGGGGGGCGCGAGGAACACTGAAGCTTTCTTT	CASSPRSGGARNTEAFF
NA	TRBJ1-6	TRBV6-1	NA	TGTGCCAGCAGTGAATGGGGGGGTGCGAATTCACCCCTCCACTTT	CASSEWGGANSPLHF
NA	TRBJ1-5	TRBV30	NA	TGTGCCTGGAGCAACGGGGGGCATCAGCCCCAGCATTTT	CAWSNGGHQPQHF
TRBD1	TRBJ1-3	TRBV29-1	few	TGCAGCGTTGATTGGACAGGGGGTGGAAACACCATATATTTT	CSVDWTGGGNTIYF
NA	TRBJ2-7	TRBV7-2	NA	TGTGCCAGCAGCTTAGTGGCTCCCTACGAGCAGTACTTC	CASSLVAPYEQYF
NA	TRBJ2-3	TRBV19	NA	TGTGCCAGTAGTATTTCAGGGGCAATCACAGATACGCAGTATTTT	CASSISGAITDTQYF
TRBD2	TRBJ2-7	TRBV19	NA	TGTGCCAGTAGTACTGGGACTAGCGGGGGCCGAGAGCAGTACTTC	CASSTGTSGGREQYF
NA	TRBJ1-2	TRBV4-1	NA	TGCGCCAGCAGCCAAGACGACGAAGCTAACTATGGCTACACCTTC	CASSQDDEANYGYTF
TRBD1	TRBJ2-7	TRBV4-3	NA	TGCGCCAGCAGGGAGTCGAGGGCAGGGGGTACCTACGAGCAGTACTTC	CASRESRAGGTYEQYF